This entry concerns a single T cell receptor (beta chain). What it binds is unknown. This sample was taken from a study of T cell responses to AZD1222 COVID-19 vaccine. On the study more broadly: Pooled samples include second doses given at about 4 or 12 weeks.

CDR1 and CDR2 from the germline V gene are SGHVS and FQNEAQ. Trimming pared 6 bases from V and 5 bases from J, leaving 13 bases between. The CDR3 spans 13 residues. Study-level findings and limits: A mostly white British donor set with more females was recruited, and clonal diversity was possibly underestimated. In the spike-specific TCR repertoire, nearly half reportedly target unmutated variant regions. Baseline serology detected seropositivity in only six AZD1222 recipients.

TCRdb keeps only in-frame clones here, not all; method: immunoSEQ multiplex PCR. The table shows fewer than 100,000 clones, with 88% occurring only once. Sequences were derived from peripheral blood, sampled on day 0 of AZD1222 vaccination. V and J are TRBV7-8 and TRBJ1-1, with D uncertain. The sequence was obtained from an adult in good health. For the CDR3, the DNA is TGTGCCAGCAGTCCAACGCCCGGGACTGAAGCTTTCTTT. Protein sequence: CASSPTPGTEAFF.